This T cell receptor (beta chain) was observed in a study of CD8 T cells in ankylosing spondylitis. Study-wide results and caveats: In ankylosing spondylitis blood, a motif of seven to nine highly homologous TCR beta variants appeared characteristic. Previous work reported some of these motif variants in the synovial fluid and blood of reactive arthritis. According to the report, clones linked to the disease were significantly enriched in matched synovial fluid samples taken from ankylosing spondylitis patients.

V lost 3 bases and J lost 5, with 19 bases in between. The CDR3 is 17 amino acids. This clonotype was counted many times. Its antigen remains unknown. Researchers built TCR beta libraries using quantitative 5'-RACE with molecular barcodes. TCRdb analysed the 5' RACE reads with MiXCR anew, one entry per CDR3 protein. The table shows roughly 230,000 distinct CDR3 sequences, with 8.2% occurring only once. The chain couples TRBV12-3 or TRBV12-4 to TRBJ2-2; a possible D gene is TRBD2 (6 bases). Material for sequencing was blood, either unsorted or a sorted T cell fraction (not recorded which). The sequence was collected from a female donor with ankylosing spondylitis or in good health (not recorded which). The CDR3 spells CASSFEPGRKGTGELFF. In nucleotides, the CDR3 is TGTGCCAGCAGTTTCGAACCGGGGAGGAAGGGTACCGGGGAGCTGTTTTTT.